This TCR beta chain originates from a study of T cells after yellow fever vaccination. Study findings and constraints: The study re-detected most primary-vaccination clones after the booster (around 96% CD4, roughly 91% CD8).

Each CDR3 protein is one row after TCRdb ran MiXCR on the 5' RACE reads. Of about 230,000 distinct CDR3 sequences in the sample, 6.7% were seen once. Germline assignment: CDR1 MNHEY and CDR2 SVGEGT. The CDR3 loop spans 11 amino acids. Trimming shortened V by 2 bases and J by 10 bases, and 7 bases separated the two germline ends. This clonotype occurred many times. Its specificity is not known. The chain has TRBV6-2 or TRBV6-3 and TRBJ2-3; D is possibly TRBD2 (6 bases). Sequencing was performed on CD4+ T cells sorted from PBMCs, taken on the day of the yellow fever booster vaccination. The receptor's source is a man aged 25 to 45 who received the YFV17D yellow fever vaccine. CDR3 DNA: TGTGCCAGCAGTTACGCGGGATCGCAGTATTTT. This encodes CASSYAGSQYF.